This T cell receptor beta chain was found in a study of shared clonotypes between healthy human individuals. Background on the study: CD4 naive and CD4 memory each took three plates per donor, while CD8 naive took two and CD8 memory one. Study conclusions and caveats: Non-shared clonotypes showed lower generation probabilities than clonotypes common to all four donors.

For this clone: Its antigen remains unknown.

Per germline, CDR1 MDHEN and CDR2 SYDVKM. CDR3 length: 15 amino acids. V was shortened by 6 bases and J by 0 bases, with 12 bases between the two germline ends. Every subset had its genomic DNA shared out evenly among several immunoSEQ plates. Profiling relied on immunoSEQ multiplex PCR, and the TCRdb table lists in-frame clones only, not all of them. The table includes 660,000 or so clones, about 96% detected once. Naive CD8 cells lacked CD45RO and underwent positive selection for CCR7, leaving out terminally differentiated effector memory CD45RA+ cells. The study enrolled healthy HIV-negative adults without recent acute infections or vaccinations as donors.

The sequenced material came from naive CD8+ T cells sorted from blood. This TCR was sampled from a woman younger than 45 in good health. The chain combines TRBV28 with TRBJ2-1; perhaps TRBD2 as D (5 bases). The chain's CDR3 is CASSPTGSSYNEQFF. The DNA for the CDR3 is TGTGCCAGCAGCCCGACTGGGAGCTCCTACAATGAGCAGTTCTTC.